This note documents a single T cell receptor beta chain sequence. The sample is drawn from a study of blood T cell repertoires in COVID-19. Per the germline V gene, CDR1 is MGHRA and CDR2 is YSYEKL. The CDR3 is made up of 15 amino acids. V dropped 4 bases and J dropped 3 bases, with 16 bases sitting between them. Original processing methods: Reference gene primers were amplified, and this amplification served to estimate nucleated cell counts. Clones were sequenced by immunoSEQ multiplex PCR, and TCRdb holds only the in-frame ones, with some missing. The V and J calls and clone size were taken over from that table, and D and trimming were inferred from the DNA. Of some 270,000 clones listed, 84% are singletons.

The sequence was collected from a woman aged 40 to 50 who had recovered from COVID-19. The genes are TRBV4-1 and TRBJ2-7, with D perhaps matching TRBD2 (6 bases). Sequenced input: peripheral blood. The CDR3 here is CASSPSGTPNYEQYF. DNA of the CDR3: TGCGCCAGCAGCCCCTCCGGGACTCCAAACTACGAGCAGTACTTC.